Presented here are 29 T cell receptor beta chains from one specimen sequenced in a study of blood T cell repertoires in COVID-19. Generated by immunoSEQ multiplex PCR, the TCRdb table keeps only in-frame clones and is missing some. The sample shows roughly 20,000 clones, over 80% of them seen only once. The specimen was peripheral blood. The receptors stem from a human donor in a cohort sampled during active COVID-19. The donor label of this sample is uncertain.

This chain connects TRBV7-9 to TRBJ2-1; D is perhaps TRBD2 (6 bases). The CDR3 length is 12 residues. Germline V gene sequence: CDR1 SEHNR, CDR2 FQNEAQ (reference sequence). The V and J ends lost 5 bases and 5 bases respectively, with 7 bases between them. Here the CDR3 DNA reads TGTGCCAGCAGCACGGGGGACAATGAGCAGTTCTTC. This codes for CASSTGDNEQFF.

The V and J genes are TRBV30 and TRBJ2-2; 12 bases fit TRBD1. The germline CDR1 and CDR2 sequences are GTSNPN and SVGIG (reference sequence). V lost 5 bases to trimming and J lost 7 bases; unmatched junction nucleotides: 5. The CDR3 length is 14 residues. The CDR3 DNA sequence: TGTGCCTGGGGGACAGGGGGCTTTGGCGGGGAGCTGTTTTTT. Translated, it gives CAWGTGGFGGELFF.

In its sample, this clone was seen once. The CDR3 DNA follows: TGTGCCAGTAGTACACACAGGAGTCCGGAAAAACTGTTTTTT. The encoded protein is CASSTHRSPEKLFF. The genes are TRBV19 and TRBJ1-4; perhaps TRBD1 as D (5 bases). Trimming removed 4 bases from V and 8 bases from J, with 14 bases in between. Germline loops: CDR1 LNHDA, CDR2 SQIVND (reference sequence). This CDR3 comprises 14 residues.

The chain carries TRBV3-1 (or the pseudogene TRBV3-2) and TRBJ2-5; D is perhaps TRBD1 (6 bases). V shed 4 bases and J shed 2 bases, with 11 bases lying between them. Germline values: CDR1 LGHDT, CDR2 YNNKEL (reference sequence). The CDR3 is 14 amino acids. The CDR3 nucleotides read TGTGCCAGCAGCCTTGGACAGATTCAAGAGACCCAGTACTTC. It codes for CASSLGQIQETQYF.

The chain has TRBV5-1 and TRBJ2-5; 9 positions match TRBD1. With 4 bases clipped from V and 5 bases from J, the junction kept 6 bases outside the gene matches. This CDR3 region has 14 residues. Germline CDR1 is SGHRS and CDR2 is YFSETQ. Here the CDR3 DNA reads TGCGCCAGCAGCCTAGGCGGGACAGGGGAGACCCAGTACTTC. Its protein product is CASSLGGTGETQYF. Based on the CDR3 plus reference TRBV5-1 and TRBJ2-5, the full variable domain is KAGVTQTPRYLIKTRGQQVTLSCSPISGHRSVSWYQQTPGQGLQFLFEYFSETQRNKGNFPGRFSGRQFSNSRSEMNVSTLELGDSALYLCASSLGGTGETQYFGPGTRLLVL.

The chain links TRBV7-8 to TRBJ2-3, with D maybe TRBD2 (5 bases). Trimming left V 1 base short and J 2 bases short, with 13 bases between. The germline V gene encodes CDR1 SGHVS and CDR2 FQNEAQ. This CDR3 comprises 16 residues. In DNA form, the CDR3 reads TGTGCCAGCAGCTTAGGGACGGGGTTGAACACAGATACGCAGTATTTT. Translated, it gives CASSLGTGLNTDTQYF.

The chain links TRBV12-3 or TRBV12-4 to TRBJ2-7; a possible D gene is TRBD1 (5 bases). This CDR3 has 12 residues. Trimming removed 6 bases at V and 9 bases at J, with 15 bases between. The DNA of the CDR3 is TGTGCCAGCAGCCCAGGGCCTCAAGGGCAGTACTTC. Amino acids: CASSPGPQGQYF.

This rearrangement joins TRBV2 to TRBJ2-7; 8 nucleotides agree with TRBD1. CDR1 and CDR2 (germline): SNHLY, FYNNEI. This CDR3 region has 14 residues. V shed 3 bases and J 2 bases; nucleotides not matched to a gene: 3. Here the CDR3 reads CASSDGTGPYEQYF. CDR3 DNA: TGTGCCAGCAGTGACGGGACAGGACCCTACGAGCAGTACTTC.

V and J are TRBV5-1 and TRBJ2-2; weak D call: TRBD2 (6 bases). V gave up 7 bases and J gave up 2 bases, with 12 bases separating them. Germline V CDR1 and CDR2: SGHRS, YFSETQ. The CDR3 spans 14 residues. CDR3 sequence: CASGDGSNTGELFF. The CDR3 DNA sequence: TGCGCCAGCGGAGACGGGAGCAACACCGGGGAGCTGTTTTTT.

This chain connects TRBV28 to TRBJ2-5, with a tentative D call TRBD1 (5 bases). The ends were cut back, 8 bases at V and 5 bases at J, with 12 bases in the middle. This CDR3 region has 12 residues. Germline V CDR1 and CDR2: MDHEN, SYDVKM. The DNA for the CDR3 is TGTGCCAGCGTTGGGGCGGCGGAGACCCAGTACTTC. This codes for CASVGAAETQYF.

V usage is TRBV3-1 (or the pseudogene TRBV3-2) and J usage is TRBJ2-7, with D uncertain. The CDR3 loop spans 16 amino acids. Germline CDR1 is LGHDT and CDR2 is YNNKEL (reference sequence). Between the trimmed V and J ends, which lost 0 bases and 4 bases, there was a span of 16 bases. CDR3 protein: CASSQDWPSRPYEQYF. DNA for the CDR3: TGTGCCAGCAGCCAAGATTGGCCCTCCCGCCCTTACGAGCAGTACTTC.

The sample holds one count of this clone. V is TRBV7-3 and J is TRBJ1-1; 9 nucleotides align to TRBD1. V was pared by 5 bases and J by 1 base, with 5 bases of the junction left unmatched. The V gene's germline CDR1 is SGHTA and CDR2 FQGTGA. The CDR3 spans 15 residues. CDR3 loop: CASSPWTGANTEAFF. The CDR3 DNA reads TGTGCCAGCAGCCCCTGGACAGGGGCGAACACTGAAGCTTTCTTT.

This chain links TRBV9 with TRBJ2-2; TRBD1 might be the D (6 bases). Looked up from germline, CDR1 is SGDLS and CDR2 is YYNGEE. Trimming pared 5 bases from V and 6 bases from J, leaving 17 bases between. The CDR3 contains 15 residues. DNA for the CDR3: TGTGCCAGCAGTAAAGAGACAGGACTCCCCGGGGAGCTGTTTTTT. It yields the protein CASSKETGLPGELFF.

This clone was detected only once. The V and J genes are TRBV24-1 and TRBJ1-4; TRBD1 is a possible D gene (5 bases). Germline V CDR1 and CDR2: KGHDR, SFDVKD. V lost 4 bases and J lost 8, with 16 bases in between. The CDR3 loop spans 15 amino acids. The CDR3 is CATSDPGGSGEKLFF. The CDR3 nucleotides are TGTGCCACCAGTGACCCCGGTGGCTCAGGGGAAAAACTGTTTTTT.

CDR3 sequence reads: CATSRDKFNYGYTF. CDR3 sequence (DNA): TGTGCCACCAGCAGGGACAAATTTAACTATGGCTACACCTTC. The chain links TRBV15 to TRBJ1-2; D is perhaps TRBD1 (5 bases). V was pared by 3 bases and J by 1 base, with 9 bases between. The CDR3 has 14 amino acids. Germline CDR1 and CDR2: LNHNV and YYDKDF (reference sequence).

J is TRBJ1-6 and V is TRBV29-1; D possibly corresponds to TRBD1 (6 bases). The CDR3 runs 13 residues. CDR1 and CDR2 from the germline V gene are SQVTM and ANQGSEA. The V gene lost 6 bases and the J gene lost 8 bases, with 14 bases spanning the gap. The CDR3 DNA is TGCAGCGTCCTGGACAGTGGGGATTCACCCCTCCACTTT. Its protein is CSVLDSGDSPLHF.

The rearrangement links TRBV28 to TRBJ2-1; D gene uncertain. Germline CDR1 reads MDHEN; CDR2 reads SYDVKM. The CDR3 is 12 residues long. V lost 5 bases, J lost 6 bases, and 8 bases lay in between. CDR3 in DNA: TGTGCCAGCAGTACTTACGTCAATGAGCAGTTCTTC. Amino acid sequence: CASSTYVNEQFF.

This clone occurred a few times. The genes are TRBV5-1 and TRBJ2-7, with a weak D call TRBD1 (6 bases). Germline V CDR1 and CDR2: SGHRS, YFSETQ. V lost 1 base, J lost 0 bases, and 8 bases lay in between. This CDR3 region has 14 residues. The CDR3 nucleotides are TGCGCCAGCAGCTTGATAGGGGGCTCCTACGAGCAGTACTTC. Its protein is CASSLIGGSYEQYF.

The rearrangement joins TRBV6-1 to TRBJ2-2, with D possibly being TRBD2 (6 bases). The CDR3 has 17 amino acids. Trimming shortened V by 4 bases and J by 4 bases, and 19 bases separated the two germline ends. Germline V CDR1 and CDR2: MNHNS, SASEGT. The CDR3 region is CASSGTGAALGTGELFF. DNA of the CDR3: TGTGCCAGCAGTGGGACGGGAGCTGCCTTAGGCACCGGGGAGCTGTTTTTT.

In nucleotides, the CDR3 is TGTGCCAGCAGGTGGACTAGCGGGAGTGGAGAGACCCAGTACTTC. This codes for CASRWTSGSGETQYF. The J gene is TRBJ2-5, the V gene TRBV6-5, with 13 bases fitting TRBD2. This CDR3 comprises 15 residues. Trimming cost V 6 bases and J 4 bases; bases outside gene matches: 5. Germline values: CDR1 MNHEY, CDR2 SVGAGI.

The rearrangement links TRBV14 to TRBJ1-6; D is unclear. CDR1 and CDR2 (germline): SGHDN, FVKESK. Trimming shortened V by 1 base and J by 0 bases, and 7 bases separated the two germline ends. The CDR3 contains 16 residues. The CDR3 DNA sequence: TGTGCCAGCAGCCAAGCACAGCACTCCTATAATTCACCCCTCCACTTT. Protein sequence: CASSQAQHSYNSPLHF. The full variable domain, its missing parts supplied by reference TRBV14 and TRBJ1-6, is EAGVTQFPSHSVIEKGQTVTLRCDPISGHDNLYWYRRVMGKEIKFLLHFVKESKQDESGMPNNRFLAERTGGTYSTLKVQPAELEDSGVYFCASSQAQHSYNSPLHFGNGTRLTVT.

The V call is TRBV7-3, the J call TRBJ2-2; 7 nucleotides line up with TRBD2. CDR1 is SGHTA, CDR2 FQGTGA, per germline. V lost 3 bases, J lost 4 bases, and 8 bases stayed unmatched. This CDR3 has 16 amino acids. CDR3 nucleotide sequence: TGTGCCAGCAGCTTTGGCGGGAGTAAGAGCACCGGGGAGCTGTTTTTT. It translates to CASSFGGSKSTGELFF.

The V and J genes are TRBV7-8 and TRBJ2-1; 11 positions match TRBD2. Germline-derived CDR1 and CDR2 are SGHVS and FQNEAQ. Trimming removed 0 bases from V and 0 bases from J; junction bases left unmatched: 10. The CDR3 totals 20 residues. The CDR3 loop is CASSLATSGSWDSSYNEQFF. The CDR3 region has the DNA TGTGCCAGCAGCTTAGCAACTAGCGGGAGTTGGGATAGCTCCTACAATGAGCAGTTCTTC.

The rearrangement joins TRBV27 to TRBJ2-1; 15 positions agree with TRBD2. This CDR3 contains 15 residues. V lost 2 bases, J lost 15 bases, and 8 bases stayed unmatched. In germline, CDR1 is MNHEY, CDR2 SMNVEV (reference sequence). CDR3 sequence: CASSLLGLAGGPRFF. As DNA, the CDR3 is TGTGCCAGCAGTTTACTCGGACTAGCGGGAGGGCCCCGGTTCTTC.

This clone was counted a single time. The rearrangement links TRBV29-1 to TRBJ2-7; TRBD1 is a possible D gene (6 bases). Trimming removed 7 bases at V and 3 bases at J, with 13 bases between. The CDR3 extends over 12 amino acids. Germline CDR1 is SQVTM and CDR2 is ANQGSEA. The CDR3 sequence: CSGGKGDYEQYF. DNA for the CDR3: TGCAGCGGGGGGAAGGGGGACTACGAGCAGTACTTC.

This clone was found a few times. V usage is TRBV27 and J usage is TRBJ2-7; 12 positions agree with TRBD2. The ends lost 5 bases at V and 6 bases at J; junction bases unmatched: 8. CDR1 and CDR2 from the germline V gene are MNHEY and SMNVEV (reference sequence). This CDR3 is built from 15 residues. The CDR3 spells CASSLRTSGVSEQYF. DNA for the CDR3: TGTGCCAGCAGTCTTCGGACTAGCGGGGTCTCCGAGCAGTACTTC.

This clone has more than one count but fewer than ten. Other DNA sequences in this specimen translate into the identical CDR3. The V gene is TRBV20-1, the J gene TRBJ2-7; 8 bases agree with TRBD1. Germline lookup yields CDR1 DFQATT and CDR2 SNEGSKA (reference sequence). The ends lost 3 bases at V and 4 bases at J; junction bases unmatched: 5. This CDR3 has 13 residues. CDR3 sequence (DNA): TGCAGTGCTAGTGGCAGGGGGCGATACGAGCAGTACTTC. Translation: CSASGRGRYEQYF.

The chain joins TRBV6-1 to TRBJ2-5; D remains ambiguous. The germline CDR1 and CDR2 sequences are MNHNS and SASEGT. This CDR3 region has 12 residues. Between the trimmed V and J ends, which lost 3 bases and 4 bases, there was a span of 6 bases. In DNA, the CDR3 is TGTGCCAGCAGTGACAGTGGAGAGACCCAGTACTTC. Its protein product is CASSDSGETQYF.

The chain combines TRBV7-5 with TRBJ2-7; the table's TRBD1 call for D was not verified on the DNA. TRBV7-5 is described as a pseudogene. The CDR3 loop spans 14 amino acids. CDR3 region: CARSPGTASYEQYF. The CDR3, as DNA: TGTGCCAGAAGCCCCGGGACAGCCTCCTACGAGCAGTACTTC.